This entry lists 12 T cell receptor beta chains sequenced from one sample in a study of cytomegalovirus exposure and HLA in healthy donors. The PCR employed 60 Vbeta primers together with 13 Jbeta primers. Some clones are missing from TCRdb's copy, which holds only in-frame ones; the method was immunoSEQ multiplex PCR. The sample contains around 300,000 clones, roughly 81% of which appear only once. The sequenced material came from PBMCs. Receptors originate from a woman in her thirties or forties in good health and CMV-seropositive.

This chain links TRBV11-3 with TRBJ1-2; TRBD1 might be the D (6 bases). Trimming pared 1 base from V and 6 bases from J, leaving 12 bases between. Germline V gene data show CDR1 as SGHNT and CDR2 as YENEEA. CDR3 length: 14 residues. The CDR3 region is CASSLVAGDNGYTF. The CDR3 DNA reads as TGTGCCAGCAGCTTAGTTGCAGGGGATAATGGCTACACCTTC.

This clone was counted a single time. This chain joins TRBV29-1 and TRBJ2-1; 7 nucleotides align to TRBD1. The junction had 4 bases not matched to a gene; V was cut back by 4 bases and J by 4 bases. The CDR3 has 13 residues. Per germline, CDR1 SQVTM and CDR2 ANQGSEA. In DNA, the CDR3 is TGCAGCGTTGGACAGGGCCGGTACAATGAGCAGTTCTTC. Amino acids: CSVGQGRYNEQFF.

V is TRBV18 and J is TRBJ2-1; 12 positions match TRBD2. Looked up from germline, CDR1 is KGHSH and CDR2 is LQKENI. The CDR3 sequence is 15 residues long. Germline trimming cut 0 bases from V and 9 bases from J; bases unmatched to any gene: 3. This CDR3 reads CASSPPASGRVEQFF. The CDR3 coding sequence is TGTGCCAGCTCACCACCGGCTAGCGGGAGGGTTGAGCAGTTCTTC.

In DNA form, the CDR3 reads TGTGCCTTCCCTCCCCCCGCGGGGGTATCGAGATACGAGCAGTACTTC. Translating it yields CAFPPPAGVSRYEQYF. The gene calls are TRBV21-1 and TRBJ2-7; TRBD2 is the table's D call and was not checked against the DNA. TRBV21-1 is a known pseudogene. This CDR3 spans 16 amino acids.

The rearrangement links TRBV9 to TRBJ1-1, with no clear D. CDR1 and CDR2 (germline): SGDLS, YYNGEE. The CDR3 extends over 12 amino acids. Trimming took off 0 bases at V and 6 bases at J, with 6 bases between the two ends. The CDR3 bases are TGTGCCAGCAGCGTAGGGAGCGCTGAAGCTTTCTTT. Its translation is CASSVGSAEAFF.

V and J are TRBV13 and TRBJ2-7; D not certain. The germline V gene has CDR1 PRHDT and CDR2 FYEKMQ (reference sequence). Trimming stripped 4 bases from V and 6 bases from J, with 10 bases between. CDR3 length: 12 residues. The CDR3: CASSSRFSEQYF. CDR3 nucleotide sequence: TGTGCCAGCAGCTCTAGATTCTCCGAGCAGTACTTC.

This clone occurred once. The chain carries TRBV12-5 and TRBJ2-7; possibly TRBD2 for D (6 bases). CDR1 and CDR2 from the germline V gene are LGHNT and FRNRAP. The CDR3 loop spans 12 amino acids. V was clipped by 10 bases and J by 12 bases, with 22 bases between them. Here the CDR3 reads CATTSTGTLLYF. CDR3 DNA sequence: TGTGCTACCACCTCCACCGGGACTCTACTGTACTTC.

The CDR3 bases are TGTGCCAGCAGCCGAAACTCTAACACCGGGGAGCTGTTTTTT. It codes for CASSRNSNTGELFF. This chain links TRBV7-9 with TRBJ2-2; D is unresolved. The CDR3 sequence is 14 residues long. The germline V and J ends were trimmed by 5 bases and 2 bases, with 9 bases remaining between them. Looked up from germline, CDR1 is SEHNR and CDR2 is FQNEAQ (reference sequence).

V gene TRBV10-1 combines with J gene TRBJ1-5, with a possible D match to TRBD1 (6 bases). The V gene lost 6 bases and the J gene lost 3 bases, with 12 bases spanning the gap. The CDR3 is made up of 14 amino acids. CDR1 WNHNN and CDR2 SYGVQD come from the germline V gene (reference sequence). The DNA for the CDR3 is TGCGCCAGCAGCCCGGACAGTCCCAATCAGCCCCAGCATTTT. Protein product: CASSPDSPNQPQHF.

The chain uses TRBV5-4 and TRBJ2-7; 9 positions match TRBD2. The length of the CDR3 is 13 residues. Germline CDR1 SGHNT, CDR2 YYREEE (reference sequence). V lost 3 bases and J lost 12; bases outside the gene matches: 10. The CDR3 DNA reads as TGTGCCAGCAGCTCGGTAGCGGGAGAAGGGCCGTACTTC. It codes for CASSSVAGEGPYF. Based on the CDR3 plus reference TRBV5-4 and TRBJ2-7, the full variable domain is ETGVTQSPTHLIKTRGQQVTLRCSSQSGHNTVSWYQQALGQGPQFIFQYYREEENGRGNFPPRFSGLQFPNYSSELNVNALELDDSALYLCASSSVAGEGPYFGPGTRLTVT.

This clone was seen just once. The chain carries TRBV4-1 and TRBJ2-1; TRBD2 matches at 16 bases. This CDR3 spans 17 amino acids. Germline CDR1 is MGHRA and CDR2 is YSYEKL. J was trimmed by 8 bases and V by 2 bases; bases with no gene match: 6. The DNA of the CDR3 is TGCGCCAGCAGCCAAACCGGGACTAGCGGGAGGGCCTATGAGCAGTTCTTC. Its translation: CASSQTGTSGRAYEQFF.

The chain joins TRBV27 to TRBJ2-1; 10 bases agree with TRBD2. The CDR3 loop spans 18 amino acids. In germline, CDR1 is MNHEY, CDR2 SMNVEV (reference sequence). Trimming cost V 0 bases and J 8 bases; bases outside gene matches: 13. As DNA, the CDR3 is TGTGCCAGCAGTTTATCCTCAATAAGGCTAGCGGGAGATGATGAGCAGTTCTTC. It codes for CASSLSSIRLAGDDEQFF.